What follows is one T cell receptor beta chain and its context. The antigen remains undetermined. This entry comes from a study of early T cells in non-severe SARS-CoV-2 infection. Study-level information: Sequenced material consisted of bulk RNA (from unsorted whole blood), and chains were unpaired.

Whole-study findings and limits: Clonotype matching in VDJdb favored anti-spike CD8 responses and did not capture private and CD4 specificities.

This CDR3 is built from 15 residues. Germline lookup yields CDR1 SEHNR and CDR2 FQNEAQ (reference sequence). After removal of 5 bases from V and 10 bases from J, the junction contained 16 bases not matched to a gene. TCRdb ran MiXCR on the 5' RACE reads and lists one entry per CDR3 protein. The table lists some 80,000 distinct CDR3 sequences, 10% of them singletons. The chain joins TRBV7-9 to TRBJ1-1, with TRBD1 matching 7 bases. The TCR comes from an adult who was a healthcare worker with PCR-confirmed SARS-CoV-2 infection or an uninfected control (not recorded which). This specimen consisted of whole blood, obtained at baseline. The CDR3 DNA reads TGTGCCAGCAGCCCGTCCGGGAACAGGGGCCTTGGAGCTTTCTTT. The encoded protein is CASSPSGNRGLGAFF.